These T cell receptor beta chains were read from a single sample in a study of graft-versus-host responses after intestinal transplantation. TCRdb's table, derived via immunoSEQ multiplex PCR, lists solely in-frame clones and lacks some. The sample records some 92,000 clones, roughly 92% being singletons. Which antigens these TCRs recognize remains unknown. This specimen consisted of unstimulated CD4+ T cells sorted from spleen or lymph node cells, obtained before intestinal transplant. All receptors come from a human donor who received an intestinal transplant. CDR3s include the opening cysteine and the closing phenylalanine or tryptophan. The D gene is left open where the match is weak. Only part of the rows carry a size: once, few, many, or a class if the clone is expanded.

size: NA; J: TRBJ2-7; D: TRBD1; V: TRBV11-3; DNA: TGTGCCAGCAGCACCGGGACAGACTACGAGCAGTACTTC; CDR3: CASSTGTDYEQYF
size: NA; J: TRBJ2-2; D: TRBD2; V: TRBV9; DNA: TGTGCCAGTACGCGGGAGTATGCGAACACCGGGGAGCTGTTTTTT; CDR3: CASTREYANTGELFF
size: once; J: TRBJ2-1; D: TRBD2; V: TRBV7-9; DNA: TGTGCCAGCAGGGCAGGGACTAGCGGGAACTCCTACAATGAGCAGTTCTTC; CDR3: CASRAGTSGNSYNEQFF
size: NA; J: TRBJ2-1; D: TRBD2; V: TRBV19; DNA: TGTGCCAGTACCTCCCAAGGCGGGAGCTATGAGCAGTTCTTC; CDR3: CASTSQGGSYEQFF
size: NA; J: TRBJ2-1; D: TRBD1; V: TRBV11-3; DNA: TGTGCCAGCAGCTTAGAGGGACAGGGGAGGCAGTTCTTC; CDR3: CASSLEGQGRQFF
size: NA; J: TRBJ2-3; D: NA; V: TRBV7-9; DNA: TGTGCCAGCAGCTTTCGTCCGTTCACAGCCCCCAAGAGGGCAGATACGCAGTATTTT; CDR3: CASSFRPFTAPKRADTQYF
size: NA; J: TRBJ2-6; D: NA; V: TRBV19; DNA: TGTGCCAGTAGTATAATTCACTCTGGGGCCAACGTCCTGACTTTC; CDR3: CASSIIHSGANVLTF
size: NA; J: TRBJ1-3; D: NA; V: TRBV6-6; DNA: TGTGCCAGCAGTTGGGGAAGAGAAGCGGGAAACACCATATATTTT; CDR3: CASSWGREAGNTIYF
size: NA; J: TRBJ2-2; D: NA; V: TRBV28; DNA: TGTGCCAGCAGTTATACCGGGTCAGCCTACACCGGGGAGCTGTTTTTT; CDR3: CASSYTGSAYTGELFF
size: NA; J: TRBJ2-6; D: NA; V: TRBV5-5; DNA: TGTGCCAGCAGCCCCTCCTACTCAGGGGCCAACGTCCTGACTTTC; CDR3: CASSPSYSGANVLTF
size: few; J: TRBJ1-1; D: NA; V: TRBV10-3; DNA: TGTGCCATCGGACAGCTGAACACTGAAGCTTTCTTT; CDR3: CAIGQLNTEAFF
size: once; J: TRBJ1-6; D: TRBD1; V: TRBV7-9; DNA: TGTGCCAGCAGCTCACCCTGGACAGGGGCTCGGAATTCACCCCTCCACTTT; CDR3: CASSSPWTGARNSPLHF
size: NA; J: TRBJ1-2; D: NA; V: TRBV9; DNA: TGTGCCAGCAGCGTAGATTTGGGGATTTTAACGGGCTACACCTTC; CDR3: CASSVDLGILTGYTF
size: NA; J: TRBJ2-3; D: TRBD1; V: TRBV11-1; DNA: TGTGCCAGCAGCCAGCCGGGACAGGGCCCAGATACGCAGTATTTT; CDR3: CASSQPGQGPDTQYF
size: once; J: TRBJ1-1; D: TRBD1; V: TRBV6-1; DNA: TGTGCCAGCAGTGGACAGGGGGTGAACACTGAAGCTTTCTTT; CDR3: CASSGQGVNTEAFF
size: NA; J: TRBJ2-1; D: TRBD2; V: TRBV11-2; DNA: TGTGCCAGCAGCCCCATTAGCACGGGAGGGAAATTCTTC; CDR3: CASSPISTGGKFF
size: NA; J: TRBJ2-1; D: NA; V: TRBV9; DNA: TGTGCCAGCAGCGTAGGAAGCGTATCCTACAATGAGCAGTTCTTC; CDR3: CASSVGSVSYNEQFF
size: NA; J: TRBJ2-7; D: NA; V: TRBV9; DNA: TGTGCCAGCAGCGTAACGGGAGAGGTCTACGAGCAGTACTTC; CDR3: CASSVTGEVYEQYF
size: NA; J: TRBJ2-1; D: TRBD1; V: TRBV11-1; DNA: TGTGCCAGCAGCTTAACGCCGGGACAGGGAAATGAGCAGTTCTTC; CDR3: CASSLTPGQGNEQFF
size: once; J: TRBJ2-3; D: TRBD2; V: TRBV7-9; DNA: TGTGCCAGCAGCTTAGGGACTAGCGGGAGTAGTAAAGATACGCAGTATTTT; CDR3: CASSLGTSGSSKDTQYF
size: NA; J: TRBJ1-5; D: TRBD1; V: TRBV6-1; DNA: TGTGCCAGCAGTGAGCGGGACAGGGTGGCGCGTAATCAGCCCCAGCATTTT; CDR3: CASSERDRVARNQPQHF
size: once; J: TRBJ2-1; D: NA; V: TRBV20-1; DNA: TGCAGTGCTAGGATCGGAGATGGGCAGTTCTTC; CDR3: CSARIGDGQFF
size: NA; J: TRBJ2-7; D: TRBD1; V: TRBV5-4; DNA: TGTGCCAGCAGGGGACAGACAGGGGCCTACGAGCAGTACTTC; CDR3: CASRGQTGAYEQYF
size: NA; J: TRBJ2-7; D: NA; V: TRBV30; DNA: TGTGCCTGGAGTGCGGACTACGAGCAGTACTTC; CDR3: CAWSADYEQYF
size: NA; J: TRBJ2-1; D: TRBD1; V: TRBV7-3; DNA: TGTGCCAGCAGCTTAAGGGGCGTCCCGGGACAGGGGGCCAATGAGCAGTTCTTC; CDR3: CASSLRGVPGQGANEQFF
size: NA; J: TRBJ2-2; D: TRBD1; V: TRBV5-1; DNA: TGCGCCAGCAGCGCGGACAGGACTAACACCGGGGAGCTGTTTTTT; CDR3: CASSADRTNTGELFF
size: NA; J: TRBJ1-6; D: NA; V: TRBV21-1; DNA: TGTGCCAGCACCTATAGGCGGAGGCCACCCAACTTCACCTCCTATAATTCACCCCTCCACTTT; CDR3: CASTYRRRPPNFTSYNSPLHF
size: NA; J: TRBJ1-2; D: NA; V: TRBV18; DNA: TGTGCCAGCTCACCAGGCAGGTCTAGTGGCTACACCTTC; CDR3: CASSPGRSSGYTF
size: NA; J: TRBJ1-1; D: TRBD1; V: TRBV15; DNA: TGTGCCACCAGCAGAGCGTGGACAGGGGGAATGAACACTGAAGCTTTCTTT; CDR3: CATSRAWTGGMNTEAFF
size: NA; J: TRBJ1-2; D: NA; V: TRBV10-3; DNA: TGTGCCATCAGTGAGCAGGCCCCCGACCCGCACTATGGCTACACCTTC; CDR3: CAISEQAPDPHYGYTF
size: NA; J: TRBJ1-4; D: TRBD1; V: TRBV5-1; DNA: TGCGCCAGCAGCCAAGGGACAGGGGCCAGGGATGAAAAACTGTTTTTT; CDR3: CASSQGTGARDEKLFF
size: NA; J: TRBJ2-7; D: TRBD2; V: TRBV30; DNA: TGTGCCTGGAGTGTGGGACTAACCCCGGACGAGCAGTACTTC; CDR3: CAWSVGLTPDEQYF
size: NA; J: TRBJ1-1; D: NA; V: TRBV6-1; DNA: TGTGCCAGCAGTGGGGAATCAGGGTCGGCTGAAGCTTTCTTT; CDR3: CASSGESGSAEAFF
size: NA; J: TRBJ2-2; D: TRBD1; V: TRBV6-5; DNA: TGTGCCAGCAGTTCCATGACAGGGGGCAACACCGGGGAGCTGTTTTTT; CDR3: CASSSMTGGNTGELFF
size: NA; J: TRBJ2-7; D: NA; V: TRBV5-4; DNA: TGTGCCAGCAGCTTAGGTCTAGGGCAGGGTCAAAACGAGCAGTACTTC; CDR3: CASSLGLGQGQNEQYF
size: NA; J: TRBJ2-1; D: NA; V: TRBV7-6; DNA: TGTGCCAGCAGCCCAGTGAGGAACTCCTACAATGAGCAGTTCTTC; CDR3: CASSPVRNSYNEQFF
size: NA; J: TRBJ2-7; D: NA; V: TRBV14; DNA: TGTGCCAGCAGCCAAGGTAATAGCTACGAGCAGTACTTC; CDR3: CASSQGNSYEQYF
size: once; J: TRBJ1-2; D: NA; V: TRBV5-4; DNA: TGTGCCAGCAGCTTGGTCCGGCCTGGCTACACCTTC; CDR3: CASSLVRPGYTF
size: few; J: TRBJ1-5; D: NA; V: TRBV6-6; DNA: TGTGCCAGCAGTCAAAGACGGGACAATCAGCCCCAGCATTTT; CDR3: CASSQRRDNQPQHF
size: NA; J: TRBJ1-4; D: NA; V: TRBV28; DNA: TGTGCCAGCAGGGGGACGGTTAATGAAAAACTGTTTTTT; CDR3: CASRGTVNEKLFF
size: NA; J: TRBJ2-7; D: TRBD1; V: TRBV19; DNA: TGTGCCAGTAGTATGGTTAGCCCGGGACAGGGGGCGTACGAGCAGTACTTC; CDR3: CASSMVSPGQGAYEQYF
size: NA; J: TRBJ2-7; D: NA; V: TRBV19; DNA: TGTGCCAGTAGTATTTTCTACGGGGCCTCCTACGAGCAGTACTTC; CDR3: CASSIFYGASYEQYF
size: NA; J: TRBJ2-5; D: TRBD2; V: TRBV27; DNA: TGTGCCAGCAGTTTAATCCCCGGACTAGCGGGAGTGGAGACCCAGTACTTC; CDR3: CASSLIPGLAGVETQYF
size: NA; J: TRBJ2-7; D: TRBD1; V: TRBV4-1; DNA: TGCGCCAGCAGTGTCGGGACAGGGGGCCTATTGAACCACTACGAGCAGTACTTC; CDR3: CASSVGTGGLLNHYEQYF
size: NA; J: TRBJ2-3; D: TRBD2; V: TRBV28; DNA: TGTGCCAGCAGCCAAACTCCCCGGAGAGCGGGAAGAGATACGCAGTATTTT; CDR3: CASSQTPRRAGRDTQYF
size: NA; J: TRBJ1-1; D: NA; V: TRBV11-2; DNA: TGTGCCAGCAGCTTACAGGGAGTGAACACTGAAGCTTTCTTT; CDR3: CASSLQGVNTEAFF
size: NA; J: TRBJ2-7; D: NA; V: TRBV5-8; DNA: TGTGCCAGCAGCTTTGTTGTGCGCGAGCAGTACTTC; CDR3: CASSFVVREQYF
size: NA; J: TRBJ1-1; D: NA; V: TRBV6-1; DNA: TGTGCCAGCAGCAAACAGGGAAACACTGAAGCTTTCTTT; CDR3: CASSKQGNTEAFF
size: once; J: TRBJ2-2; D: NA; V: TRBV5-4; DNA: TGTGCCAGCAGCGGCCCCCTAGGACTAACAAACACCGGGGAGCTGTTTTTT; CDR3: CASSGPLGLTNTGELFF
size: NA; J: TRBJ2-1; D: TRBD2; V: TRBV27; DNA: TGTGCCAGCAGGGGTCTAGCGGAAAATGAGCAGTTCTTC; CDR3: CASRGLAENEQFF
size: NA; J: TRBJ1-2; D: TRBD1; V: TRBV5-6; DNA: TGTGCCAGCAGCTCGACAGGGAGTTTAATCTATGGCTACACCTTC; CDR3: CASSSTGSLIYGYTF
size: NA; J: TRBJ2-7; D: NA; V: TRBV30; DNA: TGTGCCTGGAGTGTACGTTTCGGCAGTCGACCCGAGCAGTACTTC; CDR3: CAWSVRFGSRPEQYF
size: NA; J: TRBJ2-7; D: NA; V: TRBV18; DNA: TGTGCCAGCTCACCCGGGACCGTGAGCCACGAGCAGTACTTC; CDR3: CASSPGTVSHEQYF
size: NA; J: TRBJ2-5; D: TRBD2; V: TRBV7-8; DNA: TGTGCCAGCAGCTTAGTCGCGGGAGGTGTGGGGGAGACCCAGTACTTC; CDR3: CASSLVAGGVGETQYF
size: NA; J: TRBJ2-3; D: TRBD2; V: TRBV5-4; DNA: TGTGCCAGCAGCTGGGGACTAGCGGGAGCATCAGATACGCAGTATTTT; CDR3: CASSWGLAGASDTQYF
size: NA; J: TRBJ1-1; D: NA; V: TRBV4-1; DNA: TGCGCCAGCAGCCAAGGGTCCGGGGGCCTGAACACTGAAGCTTTCTTT; CDR3: CASSQGSGGLNTEAFF